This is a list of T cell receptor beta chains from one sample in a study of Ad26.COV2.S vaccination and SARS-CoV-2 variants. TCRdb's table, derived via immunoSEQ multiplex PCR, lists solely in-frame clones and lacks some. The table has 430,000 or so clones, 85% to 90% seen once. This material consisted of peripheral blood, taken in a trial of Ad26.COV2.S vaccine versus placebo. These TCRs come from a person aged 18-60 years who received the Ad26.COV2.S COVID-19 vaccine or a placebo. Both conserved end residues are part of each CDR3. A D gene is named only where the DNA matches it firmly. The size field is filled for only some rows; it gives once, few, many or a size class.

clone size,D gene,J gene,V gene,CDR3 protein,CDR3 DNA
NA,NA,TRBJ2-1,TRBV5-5,CASSLGQLNEQFF,TGTGCCAGCAGCTTAGGACAGCTCAATGAGCAGTTCTTC
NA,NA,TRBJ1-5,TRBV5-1,CASSSFGGNQPQHF,TGCGCCAGCAGCTCCTTTGGGGGGAATCAGCCCCAGCATTTT
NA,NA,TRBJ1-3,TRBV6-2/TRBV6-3,CASSAPPGWSGNTIYF,TGTGCCAGCAGCGCCCCACCGGGATGGTCAGGAAACACCATATATTTT
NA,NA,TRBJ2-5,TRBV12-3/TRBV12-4,CASSFDSRATQYF,TGTGCCAGCAGTTTTGACTCGCGGGCGACCCAGTACTTC
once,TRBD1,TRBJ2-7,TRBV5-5,CASSTLDREQYF,TGTGCCAGCAGCACCCTGGACAGGGAGCAGTACTTC
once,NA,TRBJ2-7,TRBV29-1,CSVEVSAYEQYF,TGCAGCGTTGAAGTCTCCGCCTACGAGCAGTACTTC
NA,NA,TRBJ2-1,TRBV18,CASSPEIWTAFNEQFF,TGTGCCAGCTCACCAGAGATCTGGACAGCATTTAATGAGCAGTTCTTC
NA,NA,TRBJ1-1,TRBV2,CASSELGWTEAFF,TGTGCCAGCAGTGAATTGGGGTGGACTGAAGCTTTCTTT
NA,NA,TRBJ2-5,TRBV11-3,CASSLDVAKGETQYF,TGTGCCAGCAGCTTAGATGTTGCGAAGGGTGAGACCCAGTACTTC
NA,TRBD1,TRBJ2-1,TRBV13,CASAPGTGGSYNEQFF,TGTGCCAGCGCCCCCGGGACAGGGGGCTCCTACAATGAGCAGTTCTTC
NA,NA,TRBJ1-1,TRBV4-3,CASSLDRGNTEAFF,TGCGCCAGCAGCCTCGACCGAGGGAACACTGAAGCTTTCTTT
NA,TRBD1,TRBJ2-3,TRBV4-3,CASSQGQSRDLGTDTQYF,TGCGCCAGCAGCCAGGGACAGTCCCGGGACCTGGGCACAGATACGCAGTATTTT